The clone carrying this T cell receptor (beta chain) was seen a few times. Antigen: not known. Once obtained from cultured CD4+ T cells, the DNA was sequenced using the Oncomine TCR Beta short-read assay. TCRdb processed the PCR reads anew with MiXCR; each CDR3 protein has one entry. The sample lists more than 25,000 distinct CDR3 sequences, under 40% occurring once. These data originate in a study of vaccination and CD4 T cells after COVID-19. Time point specified: late sampling 161 to 241 days after vaccination in a few convalescent patients. The treatment denotes: approximately nine-day PBMC culture with coronavirus spike peptide pools or control peptides (ViraFEST assay). Via ViraFEST, peptide pools expanded antigen-specific T cells before TCR sequencing. CDR1 is MDHEN and CDR2 is SYDVKM in the germline V gene. V lost 5 bases to trimming and J lost 1 base; unmatched junction nucleotides: 8. The CDR3 length is 17 residues.

This chain links TRBV28 with TRBJ2-3, with 11 bases that match TRBD2. The starting material was CD4+ T cells from blood, cultured in vitro, obtained about 7 months after SARS-CoV-2 vaccination. The sequence came from a human donor who had recovered from COVID-19. CDR3 protein: CASSLGLTSGGTDTQYF. The CDR3, as DNA: TGTGCCAGCAGTCTTGGCCTGACTAGCGGGGGCACAGATACGCAGTATTTT. Full variable domain (outside the CDR3, taken from reference TRBV28 and TRBJ2-3): DVKVTQSSRYLVKRTGEKVFLECVQDMDHENMFWYRQDPGLGLRLIYFSYDVKMKEKGDIPEGYSVSREKKERFSLILESASTNQTSMYLCASSLGLTSGGTDTQYFGPGTRLTVL.